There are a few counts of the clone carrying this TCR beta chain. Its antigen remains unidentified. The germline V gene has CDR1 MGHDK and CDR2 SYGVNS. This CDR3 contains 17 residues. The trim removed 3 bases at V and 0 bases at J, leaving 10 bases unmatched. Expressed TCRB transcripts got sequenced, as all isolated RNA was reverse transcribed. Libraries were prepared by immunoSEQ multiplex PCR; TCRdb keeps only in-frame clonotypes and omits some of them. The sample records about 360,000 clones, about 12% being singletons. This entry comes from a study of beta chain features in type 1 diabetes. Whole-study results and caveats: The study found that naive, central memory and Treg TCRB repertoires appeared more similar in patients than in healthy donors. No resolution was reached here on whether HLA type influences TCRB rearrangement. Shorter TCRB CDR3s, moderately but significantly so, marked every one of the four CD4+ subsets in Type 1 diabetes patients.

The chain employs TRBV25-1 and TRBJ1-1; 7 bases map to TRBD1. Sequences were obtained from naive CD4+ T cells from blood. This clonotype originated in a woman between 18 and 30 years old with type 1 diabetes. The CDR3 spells CASSETGTVGMNTEAFF. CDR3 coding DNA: TGTGCCAGCAGTGAGACCGGGACAGTTGGAATGAACACTGAAGCTTTCTTT.